The rows below give T cell receptor beta chains drawn from one sample of a study of early T cells in non-severe SARS-CoV-2 infection. A single record per CDR3 protein comes from TCRdb applying MiXCR to the 5' RACE reads. In the table there are some 50,000 distinct CDR3 sequences, 8.5% to 12% of which are singletons. The sample consisted of whole blood. The receptors originated from an adult who was a healthcare worker with PCR-confirmed SARS-CoV-2 infection or an uninfected control (not recorded which). The CDR3 runs from the conserved cysteine through the conserved F or W. Each record gives: J gene, V gene, D gene, clone size, CDR3 DNA, CDR3 protein. D genes are given only for firm matches. Clone size is stated in some rows and not others, as once, few, many or a class when expanded.

j_gene: TRBJ2-3
v_gene: TRBV24-1
d_gene: .
abundance: many
CDR3nt: TGTGCCACCAGTGTCAGAGATACGCAGTATTTT
CDR3aa: CATSVRDTQYF

j_gene: TRBJ2-5
v_gene: TRBV19
d_gene: .
abundance: .
CDR3nt: TGTGCCTGTGCCTCCTCGCAAAGGGGGCAAGAGACCCAGTACTTC
CDR3aa: CACASSQRGQETQYF

j_gene: TRBJ2-5
v_gene: TRBV2
d_gene: TRBD1
abundance: many
CDR3nt: TGTGTCGCGACAGGGGGTAATAGAGAGACCCAGTACTTC
CDR3aa: CVATGGNRETQYF

j_gene: TRBJ2-3
v_gene: TRBV5-4
d_gene: .
abundance: few
CDR3nt: TGTGCCAGCAGCTTGGTCGGCCCAGATACGCAGTATTTT
CDR3aa: CASSLVGPDTQYF

j_gene: TRBJ2-1
v_gene: TRBV7-9
d_gene: TRBD2
abundance: .
CDR3nt: TGTGCCAGCAGCCTCGGACTAGCGGGGGGCCACAATGAGCAGTTCTTC
CDR3aa: CASSLGLAGGHNEQFF

j_gene: TRBJ2-1
v_gene: TRBV23-1
d_gene: .
abundance: .
CDR3nt: TGCGCCAGCAGTCAATTTTACCCATCCGGGCGGGGTGAGCAGTTCTTC
CDR3aa: CASSQFYPSGRGEQFF

j_gene: TRBJ2-7
v_gene: TRBV15
d_gene: .
abundance: .
CDR3nt: TGTGCCACCAGCAGAGATTTAGGACGTTCCTCCTACGAGCAGTACTTC
CDR3aa: CATSRDLGRSSYEQYF

j_gene: TRBJ1-2
v_gene: TRBV20-1
d_gene: .
abundance: few
CDR3nt: TGCAGTGCTTCCGACCCCAACTATGGCTACACCTTC
CDR3aa: CSASDPNYGYTF

j_gene: TRBJ1-1
v_gene: TRBV21-1
d_gene: .
abundance: many
CDR3nt: TGTGCCAGCAGCAAAGGAAATAGGTGTCAGAGGAACACTGAAGCTTTCTTT
CDR3aa: CASSKGNRCQRNTEAFF

j_gene: TRBJ2-1
v_gene: TRBV20-1
d_gene: TRBD2
abundance: .
CDR3nt: TGCAGTGCTAGTCGACTAGCGGGAGACAATGAGCAGTTCTTC
CDR3aa: CSASRLAGDNEQFF

j_gene: TRBJ2-2
v_gene: TRBV9
d_gene: .
abundance: .
CDR3nt: TGTGCCAGCAGCGTACCCCCGGAGAGACCGTCCCACACCGGGGAGCTGTTTTTT
CDR3aa: CASSVPPERPSHTGELFF

j_gene: TRBJ1-2
v_gene: TRBV28
d_gene: TRBD1
abundance: many
CDR3nt: TGTGCCAGCAGTTCCCACCTTCGACAGGGGGGCGGCTACACCTTC
CDR3aa: CASSSHLRQGGGYTF

j_gene: TRBJ2-2
v_gene: TRBV7-6
d_gene: TRBD2
abundance: .
CDR3nt: TGTGCCAGCAGCAGGGAACCGGGACTAGCGGGAGTAGCGGAGCTGTTTTTT
CDR3aa: CASSREPGLAGVAELFF

j_gene: TRBJ1-4
v_gene: TRBV7-3
d_gene: .
abundance: few
CDR3nt: TGTGCCAGCAGCTTAGATTTCCTGCCCGAAAAACTGTTTTTT
CDR3aa: CASSLDFLPEKLFF

j_gene: TRBJ1-5
v_gene: TRBV20-1
d_gene: .
abundance: few
CDR3nt: TGCAGTGCTATCCCGAGGACGAATAGCAATCAGCCCCAGCATTTT
CDR3aa: CSAIPRTNSNQPQHF

j_gene: TRBJ1-1
v_gene: TRBV11-2
d_gene: .
abundance: .
CDR3nt: TGTGCCAGCAGCGTACTCCTGAACACTGAAGCTTTCTTT
CDR3aa: CASSVLLNTEAFF

j_gene: TRBJ2-7
v_gene: TRBV29-1
d_gene: .
abundance: few
CDR3nt: TGCAGCGTCGCCGGGACAATCTCCTACGAGCAGTACTTC
CDR3aa: CSVAGTISYEQYF

j_gene: TRBJ1-1
v_gene: TRBV29-1
d_gene: .
abundance: many
CDR3nt: TGCAGCGGAGGAGAGGACATGAACACTGAAGCTTTCTTT
CDR3aa: CSGGEDMNTEAFF

j_gene: TRBJ1-2
v_gene: TRBV3-1
d_gene: .
abundance: few
CDR3nt: TGTGCCAGCAGCCAAGAAGGGGAAGGAACCACCTTTAACGGGGGCTACACCTTC
CDR3aa: CASSQEGEGTTFNGGYTF

j_gene: TRBJ2-3
v_gene: TRBV3-1
d_gene: TRBD2
abundance: few
CDR3nt: TGTGCCAGCAGCCAAGGGACTAGCGGATTTCCAGATACGCAGTATTTT
CDR3aa: CASSQGTSGFPDTQYF

j_gene: TRBJ2-7
v_gene: TRBV20-1
d_gene: TRBD1
abundance: many
CDR3nt: TGCAGTGCTAGCCCGGGACAGCCCTACGAGCAGTACTTC
CDR3aa: CSASPGQPYEQYF

j_gene: TRBJ2-1
v_gene: TRBV5-6
d_gene: TRBD2
abundance: many
CDR3nt: TGTGCCAGCAGCTTTGAACTAGCGGGAGCATATGAGCAGTTCTTC
CDR3aa: CASSFELAGAYEQFF

j_gene: TRBJ2-7
v_gene: TRBV5-4
d_gene: .
abundance: .
CDR3nt: TGTGCCAGCAGAAAGACAGGAACCTCCTACGAGCAGTACTTC
CDR3aa: CASRKTGTSYEQYF

j_gene: TRBJ2-5
v_gene: TRBV7-6
d_gene: TRBD2
abundance: many
CDR3nt: TGTGCCAGCAGCCCGAGCGGGGGCTTTGAAGAGACCCAGTACTTC
CDR3aa: CASSPSGGFEETQYF

j_gene: TRBJ2-5
v_gene: TRBV7-3
d_gene: TRBD2
abundance: many
CDR3nt: TGTGCCAGCAGCTCCAGCGGGACTCAAGAGACCCAGTACTTC
CDR3aa: CASSSSGTQETQYF

j_gene: TRBJ1-5
v_gene: TRBV7-8
d_gene: TRBD1
abundance: many
CDR3nt: TGTGCCAGCAGCTTGAACAGGGGGCCTAGCCAGCCCCAGCATTTT
CDR3aa: CASSLNRGPSQPQHF

j_gene: TRBJ2-1
v_gene: TRBV6-1
d_gene: TRBD2
abundance: many
CDR3nt: TGTGCCAGCAGTGAACTAGCGGGGGGCCCAGAGCAGTTCTTC
CDR3aa: CASSELAGGPEQFF

j_gene: TRBJ2-2
v_gene: TRBV19
d_gene: .
abundance: many
CDR3nt: TGTGCCAGTAGTGCCGCGAGCCCCGGGGAGCTGTTTTTT
CDR3aa: CASSAASPGELFF

j_gene: TRBJ2-7
v_gene: TRBV7-9
d_gene: TRBD1
abundance: few
CDR3nt: TGTGCCAGCAGCTTAGCCCGTGACAGGGGGCACTACGAGCAGTACTTC
CDR3aa: CASSLARDRGHYEQYF

j_gene: TRBJ2-3
v_gene: TRBV20-1
d_gene: TRBD1
abundance: few
CDR3nt: TGCAGTGCTAGAGACCCGGGACAGGGCACAGATACGCAGTATTTT
CDR3aa: CSARDPGQGTDTQYF

j_gene: TRBJ2-1
v_gene: TRBV7-9
d_gene: .
abundance: many
CDR3nt: TGTGCCAGCAGCTTCCACAATGAGCAGTTCTTC
CDR3aa: CASSFHNEQFF

j_gene: TRBJ2-6
v_gene: TRBV4-1
d_gene: .
abundance: few
CDR3nt: TGCGCCAGCAGCCAAGAGCGGACAGTTGGGGCCAACGTCCTGACTTTC
CDR3aa: CASSQERTVGANVLTF

j_gene: TRBJ2-5
v_gene: TRBV7-9
d_gene: .
abundance: .
CDR3nt: TGTGCCAGCAGGAACCCTCGGGGAGAAGAAGAGACCCAGTACTTC
CDR3aa: CASRNPRGEEETQYF

j_gene: TRBJ2-3
v_gene: TRBV24-1
d_gene: .
abundance: many
CDR3nt: TGTGCCACCAGTGATCCCAGCACAGATACGCAGTATTTT
CDR3aa: CATSDPSTDTQYF

j_gene: TRBJ1-2
v_gene: TRBV7-2
d_gene: TRBD1
abundance: few
CDR3nt: TGTGCCAGCAGCCGAGGACAGGGATACTATGGCTACACCTTC
CDR3aa: CASSRGQGYYGYTF

j_gene: TRBJ2-7
v_gene: TRBV2
d_gene: TRBD1
abundance: many
CDR3nt: TGTGCCAGCAGCCTCTGGACAGGGGACTACGAGCAGTACTTC
CDR3aa: CASSLWTGDYEQYF

j_gene: TRBJ2-1
v_gene: TRBV7-7
d_gene: TRBD2
abundance: many
CDR3nt: TGTGCTAGCAGCCCAACTAGCGGAGTGAGCTCCTACAATGAGCAGTTCTTC
CDR3aa: CASSPTSGVSSYNEQFF

j_gene: TRBJ2-5
v_gene: TRBV29-1
d_gene: .
abundance: .
CDR3nt: TGCAGCGTTGTGGGCGGGGAGACCCAGTACTTC
CDR3aa: CSVVGGETQYF

j_gene: TRBJ2-7
v_gene: TRBV18
d_gene: .
abundance: many
CDR3nt: TGTGCCAGCTCACCAAATAGGCCCAGTTTTAGCTCCTACGAGCAGTACTTC
CDR3aa: CASSPNRPSFSSYEQYF

j_gene: TRBJ2-3
v_gene: TRBV29-1
d_gene: TRBD1
abundance: few
CDR3nt: TGCAGCGTTGGTCCGTTGGGACAGGGGTACACAGATACGCAGTATTTT
CDR3aa: CSVGPLGQGYTDTQYF

j_gene: TRBJ2-4
v_gene: TRBV29-1
d_gene: TRBD1
abundance: .
CDR3nt: TGCAGCGTTGTCCCACCCCGGGTCTCAGGGGGAAACATTCAGTACTTC
CDR3aa: CSVVPPRVSGGNIQYF

j_gene: TRBJ1-4
v_gene: TRBV30
d_gene: .
abundance: .
CDR3nt: TGTGCCTGGACTCCGGGACGCGGGGGAAAACTGTTTTTT
CDR3aa: CAWTPGRGGKLFF

j_gene: TRBJ2-7
v_gene: TRBV27
d_gene: TRBD1
abundance: few
CDR3nt: TGTGCCAGCAGTTTATGGGGGACAGGGAGCTCCTACGAGCAGTACTTC
CDR3aa: CASSLWGTGSSYEQYF